The 32 T cell receptor beta chains given below trace back to one sample, sequenced in a study of blood T cells in healthy people across ages. A second about 6 to 11 cycle PCR used barcoded and J-beta primers. TCRdb re-analysed the 5' RACE reads in MiXCR, keeping a single row per CDR3 protein. The top ten hold around 30% of the sample, which has hundreds of thousands of distinct CDR3 sequences, approximately 67% seen once. Sequencing was carried out using blood. Receptor source: a man under 40 in good health.

The chain employs TRBV3-1 and TRBJ2-7, with D perhaps TRBD1 or TRBD2 (5 bases each). This CDR3 comprises 13 residues. The V end was cut by 3 bases, the J end by 5 bases, with 11 bases between. Looked up from germline, CDR1 is LGHDT and CDR2 is YNNKEL (reference sequence). The CDR3 nucleotides are TGTGCCAGCAGCCAGGGGGTTCCCCACGAGCAGTACTTC. It codes for CASSQGVPHEQYF.

The chain employs TRBV27 and TRBJ1-4; TRBD1 matches 8 bases. Germline V lookup: CDR1 MNHEY, CDR2 SMNVEV (reference sequence). This CDR3 is 15 amino acids long. V shed 2 bases, J shed 1 base, and the junction held 0 bases outside the gene matches. The CDR3 region has the DNA TGTGCCAGCAGTTTAACAGGGGGAACTAATGAAAAACTGTTTTTT. Protein product: CASSLTGGTNEKLFF.

This rearrangement joins TRBV7-2 to TRBJ1-2; D unclear. Germline V lookup: CDR1 SGHTA, CDR2 FQGNSA. Trimming cost V 1 base and J 1 base, with 16 bases left between them. CDR3 size: 17 residues. The CDR3 nucleotides read TGTGCCAGCAGCTTAGTAGCCGGCCACAGTAGTAACTATGGCTACACCTTC. Encoded protein: CASSLVAGHSSNYGYTF.

This clonotype was seen only once. An end of the junction does not agree with germline; a read error may underlie this. The chain recombines TRBV4-3 with TRBJ1-4, with a weak D call TRBD1 (5 bases). Per germline, CDR1 LGHNA and CDR2 YSLEER. This CDR3 contains 16 residues. Written as DNA, the CDR3 is TGCGCCAGCAGCCAAGTTAGTGAGGGGTTAAATGAAGAACTGTTTTTT. Translation gives CASSQVSEGLNEELFF.

A few counts support this clonotype. The genes are TRBV12-3 or TRBV12-4 and TRBJ1-2, with D possibly TRBD1 on 5 matching bases. CDR3 length equals 16 residues. V lost 5 bases and J 4 bases, leaving 20 bases between the germline ends. CDR3 sequence reads: CASSRLRRGGGYGYTF. In nucleotides, the CDR3 is TGTGCCAGCAGTCGATTACGACGCGGCGGGGGCTATGGCTACACCTTC.

This sequence joins TRBV7-9 and TRBJ2-5; perhaps TRBD2 as D (6 bases). The V end lost 5 bases, the J end lost 4 bases, and 14 bases lay between the germline ends. CDR3 length: 14 residues. Germline assignment: CDR1 SEHNR and CDR2 FQNEAQ (reference sequence). In nucleotides, the CDR3 is TGTGCCAGCAGCGTGCTGGAGGGTGGAGAGACCCAGTACTTC. It yields the protein CASSVLEGGETQYF.

This chain joins TRBV7-3 and TRBJ2-7; 7 nucleotides line up with TRBD2. There are 13 residues in the CDR3. Trimming cost V 5 bases and J 6 bases; bases outside gene matches: 7. Germline-derived CDR1 and CDR2 are SGHTA and FQGTGA. In DNA form, the CDR3 reads TGTGCCAGCAGCCAATTGGGGGAGGGCGAGCAGTACTTC. Translating gives CASSQLGEGEQYF.

The CDR3 DNA follows: TGTGCCAGCAGAGTGACAACTACCCAAGAGACCCAGTACTTC. Amino acids: CASRVTTTQETQYF. This sequence joins TRBV2 and TRBJ2-5; D call uncertain. Trimming removed 6 bases from V and 1 base from J, with 12 bases in between. Germline-derived CDR1 and CDR2 are SNHLY and FYNNEI. The CDR3 has 14 residues.

This clonotype was detected many times. A much larger clone differs by one base, so this may be a read error. The J gene is TRBJ2-6, the V gene TRBV27; D is ambiguous. Germline V gene sequence: CDR1 MNHEY, CDR2 SMNVEV (reference sequence). Deletions cut 5 bases from V and 0 bases from J, with 5 bases between. CDR3 length: 14 residues. DNA of the CDR3: TGTGCCAGCAGTCCCTTCTCTGGGGCCAACGTCCTGACTTTC. It is translated as CASSPFSGANVLTF.

The chain is built from TRBV7-2 and TRBJ2-1, with unresolved D. The germline gives CDR1 SGHTA, CDR2 FQGNSA. Between the trimmed V and J ends, which lost 3 bases and 0 bases, there was a span of 15 bases. The length of the CDR3 is 17 residues. In DNA, the CDR3 is TGTGCCAGCAGCTTTCGGTCCCTCCCAAGCTCCTACAATGAGCAGTTCTTC. This sequence encodes CASSFRSLPSSYNEQFF.

This clonotype was seen only a few times. This chain links TRBV2 with TRBJ2-7; tentatively, D is TRBD2 (5 bases). V was trimmed by 5 bases and J by 9 bases, leaving 11 bases between them. The CDR3 contains 11 residues. Germline V gene lookup returns CDR1 SNHLY and CDR2 FYNNEI. The CDR3 loop is CASSLESGQYF. The CDR3 coding sequence is TGTGCCAGCAGTCTCGAAAGCGGGCAGTACTTC. Full variable domain (remainder filled in from reference TRBV2 and TRBJ2-7): EPEVTQTPSHQVTQMGQEVILRCVPISNHLYFYWYRQILGQKVEFLVSFYNNEISEKSEIFDDQFSVERPDGSNFTLKIRSTKLEDSAMYFCASSLESGQYFGPGTRLTVT.

With respect to this clonotype: This may be a read error, as it is one base from a much larger clone. This chain connects TRBV28 to TRBJ1-2, with TRBD1 as a possible D gene (5 bases). There are 15 residues in the CDR3. V was trimmed by 5 bases and J by 6 bases, leaving 19 bases between them. In germline, CDR1 is MDHEN, CDR2 SYDVKM. The CDR3 DNA reads TGTGCCAGCAGTACGCCCTCCGGGGGGTCCCATGGCTACACCTTC. Its translation is CASSTPSGGSHGYTF.

The chain uses TRBV5-1 and TRBJ2-3; a possible D gene is TRBD2 (6 bases). Germline V gene sequence: CDR1 SGHRS, CDR2 YFSETQ. The CDR3 totals 14 residues. Trimming stripped 6 bases from V and 0 bases from J, with 11 bases between. CDR3 in amino acids: CASTRETSTDTQYF. CDR3 DNA: TGCGCCAGCACTCGGGAGACTAGCACAGATACGCAGTATTTT.

This rearrangement joins TRBV29-1 to TRBJ1-2; possibly TRBD1 for D (6 bases). CDR3 size: 13 residues. The ends were cut back, 7 bases at V and 3 bases at J, with 15 bases in the middle. Germline V gives CDR1 SQVTM, CDR2 ANQGSEA. The CDR3 DNA is TGCAGCGCTGGACAGAGAGCGGACTATGGCTACACCTTC. Translated, it gives CSAGQRADYGYTF.

CDR3 sequence reads: CASSFPDNEQFF. In DNA, the CDR3 is TGTGCCAGCAGTTTCCCGGACAATGAGCAGTTCTTC. The chain links TRBV25-1 to TRBJ2-1; D is uncertain. The CDR3 has 12 residues. The V gene lost 5 bases and the J gene lost 5 bases, with 7 bases spanning the gap. Germline loops: CDR1 MGHDK, CDR2 SYGVNS.

J is TRBJ2-5 and V is TRBV20-1; D is unclear. The DNA end lines up better with TRBJ2-1; the J call may be wrong. This CDR3 is built from 11 residues. Germline loops: CDR1 DFQATT, CDR2 SNEGSKA (reference sequence). In DNA, the CDR3 is TGCAGTGTAGAGCAACAAGAGACCCAGTTCTTC. Encoded protein: CSVEQQETQFF.

The V call is TRBV7-2, the J call TRBJ2-4; no definite D call. The last part of the DNA fits TRBJ2-7 better; the J call may be wrong. The CDR3 length is 15 residues. In germline, CDR1 is SGHTA, CDR2 FQGNSA. In DNA form, the CDR3 reads TGTGCCAGCAGCATCGACACACAACGCACCTACGAGCAGTACTTC. Amino acids: CASSIDTQRTYEQYF.

The chain is built from TRBV5-1 and TRBJ2-6, with D unresolved. The CDR3 spans 15 residues. CDR1 SGHRS and CDR2 YFSETQ come from the germline V gene. V gave up 6 bases and J gave up 0 bases, with 10 bases separating them. The chain's CDR3 is CASTGRGSGANVLTF. The DNA of the CDR3 is TGCGCCAGCACCGGACGCGGCTCTGGGGCCAACGTCCTGACTTTC. Full variable domain (remainder filled in from reference TRBV5-1 and TRBJ2-6): KAGVTQTPRYLIKTRGQQVTLSCSPISGHRSVSWYQQTPGQGLQFLFEYFSETQRNKGNFPGRFSGRQFSNSRSEMNVSTLELGDSALYLCASTGRGSGANVLTFGAGSRLTVL.

The chain is built from TRBV5-6 and TRBJ1-1; D gene unclear. The CDR3 is 17 amino acids. Germline loops: CDR1 SGHDT, CDR2 YYEEEE. V dropped 1 base and J dropped 0 bases, with 16 bases sitting between them. As DNA, the CDR3 is TGTGCCAGCAGCTTGTCGGGCCAAGGCTTAATGAACACTGAAGCTTTCTTT. Its protein product is CASSLSGQGLMNTEAFF.

This chain links TRBV4-2 with TRBJ1-2; TRBD1 might be the D (6 bases). The CDR3 is 14 amino acids. From germline, CDR1 is LGHNA and CDR2 YNFKEQ. Trimming cost V 1 base and J 4 bases, with 10 bases left between them. The DNA of the CDR3 is TGTGCCAGCAGCCAAGCCACAGGGCCCTATGGCTACACCTTC. Amino acids: CASSQATGPYGYTF.

This rearrangement joins TRBV6-1 to TRBJ1-1, with D possibly matching TRBD1 (6 bases). V shed 8 bases and J shed 2 bases, with 15 bases lying between them. This CDR3 contains 14 residues. CDR1 and CDR2 from the germline V gene are MNHNS and SASEGT. CDR3 nucleotide sequence: TGTGCCAGCCCCCGCGAGGGGGGAAACACTGAAGCTTTCTTT. Its translation: CASPREGGNTEAFF.

The chain joins TRBV28 to TRBJ1-2, with D maybe TRBD1 (6 bases). V gave up 6 bases and J gave up 4 bases, with 15 bases separating them. This CDR3 comprises 14 residues. CDR1 and CDR2 (germline): MDHEN, SYDVKM. The CDR3 nucleotides are TGTGCCAGCAGGTCGGGGGGGGCGCTCTATGGCTACACCTTC. Translation gives CASRSGGALYGYTF.

This clonotype was detected a few times. J is TRBJ2-7 and V is TRBV27; 7 positions agree with TRBD1. CDR1 is MNHEY, CDR2 SMNVEV, per germline (reference sequence). The CDR3 has 14 residues. V was pared by 6 bases and J by 3 bases, with 8 bases of the junction left unmatched. The CDR3 nucleotides are TGTGCCAGCAGCCCACAGGGGTTTTACTACGAGCAGTACTTC. This sequence encodes CASSPQGFYYEQYF.

The chain combines TRBV5-1 with TRBJ2-1; 8 positions agree with TRBD1. Germline lookup yields CDR1 SGHRS and CDR2 YFSETQ. The CDR3 is made up of 15 amino acids. V was clipped by 3 bases and J by 7 bases; unmatched bases: 9. The CDR3 nucleotides are TGCGCCAGCAGCTACGGACAGGGCCGTACTAATGAGCAGTTCTTC. Translated, it gives CASSYGQGRTNEQFF.

The count of this clonotype is one. This chain joins TRBV25-1 and TRBJ2-3; D not certain. CDR3 length: 13 amino acids. Germline V gene sequence: CDR1 MGHDK, CDR2 SYGVNS. Trimming took 3 bases from V and 6 from J, leaving 10 bases between them. The chain's CDR3 is CASSERSVDTQYF. The CDR3 bases are TGTGCCAGCAGTGAGCGGTCCGTGGATACGCAGTATTTT.

The CDR3 loop is CASSSDREENEQYF. CDR3 DNA: TGTGCCAGCAGCTCGGACAGGGAAGAGAACGAGCAGTACTTC. The chain couples TRBV7-6 to TRBJ2-7, with 8 nucleotides matching TRBD1. The CDR3 is 14 residues long. After removal of 4 bases from V and 5 bases from J, the junction contained 7 bases not matched to a gene. Germline lookup yields CDR1 SGHVS and CDR2 FNYEAQ.

V is TRBV25-1 and J is TRBJ2-1; 7 positions match TRBD2. From germline, CDR1 is MGHDK and CDR2 SYGVNS. CDR3 length: 16 residues. With V trimmed by 6 bases and J by 0 bases, 8 bases remained unmatched. Here the CDR3 DNA reads TGTGCCAGCAGCCGATTGCGGGGGTCCTCCTACAATGAGCAGTTCTTC. It codes for CASSRLRGSSYNEQFF. The whole variable domain, filled in from reference TRBV25-1 and TRBJ2-1, reads EADIYQTPRYLVIGTGKKITLECSQTMGHDKMYWYQQDPGMELHLIHYSYGVNSTEKGDLSSESTVSRIRTEHFPLTLESARPSHTSQYLCASSRLRGSSYNEQFFGPGTRLTVL.

The table lists this clonotype with many counts. The rearrangement joins TRBV7-2 to TRBJ2-7; no reliable D call. The length of the CDR3 is 11 residues. The V end lost 5 bases, the J end lost 4 bases, and 6 bases lay between the germline ends. CDR1 SGHTA and CDR2 FQGNSA come from the germline V gene. CDR3 amino acids: CASSLIYEQYF. The CDR3 DNA is TGTGCCAGCAGCCTGATTTACGAGCAGTACTTC. The entire variable domain, with the rest obtained from reference TRBV7-2 and TRBJ2-7, is as follows: GAGVSQSPSNKVTEKGKDVELRCDPISGHTALYWYRQSLGQGLEFLIYFQGNSAPDKSGLPSDRFSAERTGGSVSTLTIQRTQQEDSAVYLCASSLIYEQYFGPGTRLTVT.

The chain is built from TRBV12-3 or TRBV12-4 and TRBJ2-7, with 10 bases matching TRBD1. V shed 6 bases and J 3 bases; nucleotides not matched to a gene: 8. CDR3 length equals 15 residues. The CDR3 nucleotides are TGTGCCAGCAGCAAAGACAGGGGGCTCAACTACGAGCAGTACTTC. Protein sequence: CASSKDRGLNYEQYF.

The rearrangement joins TRBV28 to TRBJ2-7, with 10 nucleotides matching TRBD2. CDR1 and CDR2 from the germline V gene are MDHEN and SYDVKM. The CDR3 has 16 amino acids. The trim removed 7 bases at V and 0 bases at J, leaving 9 bases unmatched. The CDR3: CASNNLAGAFSYEQYF. For the CDR3, the DNA is TGTGCCAGCAATAATCTAGCGGGGGCCTTCTCCTACGAGCAGTACTTC.

There are a few counts of this clonotype. A clone one base away is much larger, so this may be a read error. The chain recombines TRBV6-5 with TRBJ2-7, with D unclear. CDR3 length: 14 amino acids. Germline V gene sequence: CDR1 MNHEY, CDR2 SVGAGI. Trimming pared 5 bases from V and 0 bases from J, leaving 11 bases between. In DNA form, the CDR3 reads TGTGCCAGCAGTGACGGCAGAGACTCCTACGAGCAGTACTTC. Translating it yields CASSDGRDSYEQYF.

This clonotype was detected once. The rearrangement links TRBV25-1 to TRBJ2-1; D is unclear. The length of the CDR3 is 10 residues. V lost 8 bases and J 15 bases, leaving 14 bases between the germline ends. CDR1 is MGHDK and CDR2 is SYGVNS in the germline V gene. CDR3 sequence reads: CASAGPTLFF. The CDR3 DNA is TGTGCCAGCGCCGGCCCGACATTGTTCTTC.